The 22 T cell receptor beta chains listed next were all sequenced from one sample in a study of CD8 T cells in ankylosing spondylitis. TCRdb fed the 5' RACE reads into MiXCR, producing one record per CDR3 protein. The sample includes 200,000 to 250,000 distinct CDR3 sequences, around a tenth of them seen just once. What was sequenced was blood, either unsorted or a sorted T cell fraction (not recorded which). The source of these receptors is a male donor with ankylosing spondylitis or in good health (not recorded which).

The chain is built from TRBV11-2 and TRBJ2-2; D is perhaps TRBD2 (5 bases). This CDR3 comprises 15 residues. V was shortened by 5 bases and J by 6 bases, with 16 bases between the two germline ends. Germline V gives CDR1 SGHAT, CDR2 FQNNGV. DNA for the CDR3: TGTGCCAGCAGCCCCGCTCGGGAATTTGCCGGGGAGCTGTTTTTT. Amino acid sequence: CASSPAREFAGELFF.

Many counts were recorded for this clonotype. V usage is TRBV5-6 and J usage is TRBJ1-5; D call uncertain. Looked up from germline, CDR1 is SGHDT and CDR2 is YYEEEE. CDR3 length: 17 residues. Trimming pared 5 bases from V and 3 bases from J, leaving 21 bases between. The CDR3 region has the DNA TGTGCCAGCAGGAGGAAAGTACCGGGGAATGCCAATCAGCCCCAGCATTTT. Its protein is CASRRKVPGNANQPQHF.

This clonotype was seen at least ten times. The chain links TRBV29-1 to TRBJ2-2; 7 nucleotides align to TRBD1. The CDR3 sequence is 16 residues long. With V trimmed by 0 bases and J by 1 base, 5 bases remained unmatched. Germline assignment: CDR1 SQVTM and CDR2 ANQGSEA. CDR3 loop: CSVEDRYRGNTGELFF. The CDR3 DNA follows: TGCAGCGTTGAAGATCGCTACAGGGGGAACACCGGGGAGCTGTTTTTT.

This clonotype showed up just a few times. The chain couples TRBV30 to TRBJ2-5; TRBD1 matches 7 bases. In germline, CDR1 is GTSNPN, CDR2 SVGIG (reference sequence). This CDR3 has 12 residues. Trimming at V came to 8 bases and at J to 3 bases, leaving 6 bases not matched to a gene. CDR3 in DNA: TGTGCCGGTCAGGGGGATAAAGAGACCCAGTACTTC. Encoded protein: CAGQGDKETQYF.

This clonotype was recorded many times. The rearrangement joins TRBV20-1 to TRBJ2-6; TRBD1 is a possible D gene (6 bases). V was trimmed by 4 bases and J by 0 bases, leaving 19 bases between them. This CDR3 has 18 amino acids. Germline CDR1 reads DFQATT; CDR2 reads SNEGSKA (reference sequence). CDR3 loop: CSATTSTRTVSGANVLTF. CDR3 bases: TGCAGTGCTACGACATCAACGAGGACAGTCTCTGGGGCCAACGTCCTGACTTTC.

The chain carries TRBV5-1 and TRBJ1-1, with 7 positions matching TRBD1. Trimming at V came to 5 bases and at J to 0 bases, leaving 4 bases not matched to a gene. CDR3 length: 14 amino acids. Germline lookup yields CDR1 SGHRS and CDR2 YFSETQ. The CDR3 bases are TGCGCCAGCAGGTGGGACAGCTTGAACACTGAAGCTTTCTTT. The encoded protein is CASRWDSLNTEAFF.

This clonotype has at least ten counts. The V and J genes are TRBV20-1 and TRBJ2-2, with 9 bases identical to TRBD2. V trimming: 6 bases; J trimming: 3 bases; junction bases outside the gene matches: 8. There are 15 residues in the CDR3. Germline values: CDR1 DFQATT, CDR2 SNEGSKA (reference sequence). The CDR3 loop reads CSATSSGGYTGELFF. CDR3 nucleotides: TGCAGTGCCACCTCCAGCGGGGGGTACACCGGGGAGCTGTTTTTT.

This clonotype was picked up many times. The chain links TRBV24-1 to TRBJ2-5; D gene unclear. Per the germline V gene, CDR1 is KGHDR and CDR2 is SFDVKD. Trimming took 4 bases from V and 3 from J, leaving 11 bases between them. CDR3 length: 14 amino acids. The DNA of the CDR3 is TGTGCCACCAGTGAGAGTCGGGCAGAAGAGACCCAGTACTTC. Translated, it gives CATSESRAEETQYF.

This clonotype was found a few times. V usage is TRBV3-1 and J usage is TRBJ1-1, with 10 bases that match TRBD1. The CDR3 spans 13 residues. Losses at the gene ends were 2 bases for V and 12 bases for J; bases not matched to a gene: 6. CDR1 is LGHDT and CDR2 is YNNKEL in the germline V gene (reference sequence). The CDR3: CASSQIGTGVTFF. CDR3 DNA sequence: TGTGCCAGCAGCCAAATTGGGACAGGGGTGACTTTCTTT.

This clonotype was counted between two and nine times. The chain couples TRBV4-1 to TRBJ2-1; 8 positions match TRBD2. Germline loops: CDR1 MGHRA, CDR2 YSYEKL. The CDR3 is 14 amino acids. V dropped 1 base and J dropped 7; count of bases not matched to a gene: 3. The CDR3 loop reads CASSQVGLDNEQFF. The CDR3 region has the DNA TGCGCCAGCAGCCAAGTGGGACTAGATAATGAGCAGTTCTTC.

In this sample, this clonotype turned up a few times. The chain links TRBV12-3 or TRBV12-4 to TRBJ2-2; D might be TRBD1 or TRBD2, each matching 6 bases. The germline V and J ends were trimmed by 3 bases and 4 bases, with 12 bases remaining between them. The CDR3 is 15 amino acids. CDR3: CASSFPRGRTGELFF. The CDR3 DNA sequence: TGTGCCAGCAGTTTTCCCCGGGGGCGCACCGGGGAGCTGTTTTTT.

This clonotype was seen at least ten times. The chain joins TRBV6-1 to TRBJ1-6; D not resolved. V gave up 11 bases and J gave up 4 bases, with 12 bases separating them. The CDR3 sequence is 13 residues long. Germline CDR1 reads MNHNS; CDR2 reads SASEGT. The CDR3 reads CAALAGYNSPLHF. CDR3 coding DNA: TGTGCCGCCCTCGCAGGATATAATTCACCCCTCCACTTT.

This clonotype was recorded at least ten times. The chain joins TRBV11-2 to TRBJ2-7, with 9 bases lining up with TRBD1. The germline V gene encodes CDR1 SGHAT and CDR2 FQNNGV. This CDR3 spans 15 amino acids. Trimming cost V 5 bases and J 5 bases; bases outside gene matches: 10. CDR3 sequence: CASSLQGQGKNEQYF. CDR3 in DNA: TGTGCCAGCAGCCTGCAGGGACAGGGTAAAAACGAGCAGTACTTC.

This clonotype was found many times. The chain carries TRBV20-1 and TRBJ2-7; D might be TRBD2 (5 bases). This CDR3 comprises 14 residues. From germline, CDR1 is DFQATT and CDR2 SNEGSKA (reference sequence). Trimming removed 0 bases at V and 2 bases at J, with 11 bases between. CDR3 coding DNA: TGCAGTGCTAGAGACGCGTTGAGGGCCTACGAGCAGTACTTC. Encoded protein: CSARDALRAYEQYF.

The CDR3 coding sequence is TGCGCCAGGGTCCAGACTCCGGGACAGGCGTCAACCTACGAGCAGTACTTC. Residues: CARVQTPGQASTYEQYF. This chain links TRBV5-1 with TRBJ2-7; 8 nucleotides match TRBD1. This CDR3 region has 17 residues. Germline CDR1 reads SGHRS; CDR2 reads YFSETQ. The J segment lost 2 bases and the V segment lost 8 bases, leaving 18 bases of the junction unmatched.

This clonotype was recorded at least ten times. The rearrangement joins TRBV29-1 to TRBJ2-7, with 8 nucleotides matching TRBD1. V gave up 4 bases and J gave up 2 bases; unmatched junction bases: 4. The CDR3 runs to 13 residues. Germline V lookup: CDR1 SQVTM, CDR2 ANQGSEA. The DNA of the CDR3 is TGCAGCGTTGGTCAGGGGGCAGCCTACGAGCAGTACTTC. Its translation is CSVGQGAAYEQYF.

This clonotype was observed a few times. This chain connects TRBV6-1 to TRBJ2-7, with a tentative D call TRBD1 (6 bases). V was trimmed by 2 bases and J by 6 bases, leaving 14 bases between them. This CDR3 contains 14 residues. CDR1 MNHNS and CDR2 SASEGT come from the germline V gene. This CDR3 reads CASSEKAGVGEQYF. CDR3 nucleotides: TGTGCCAGCAGTGAAAAGGCAGGGGTGGGCGAGCAGTACTTC.

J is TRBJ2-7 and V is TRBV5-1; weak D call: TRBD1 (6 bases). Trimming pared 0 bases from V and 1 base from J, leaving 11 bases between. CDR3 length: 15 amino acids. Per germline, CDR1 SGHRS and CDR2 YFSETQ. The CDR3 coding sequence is TGCGCCAGCAGCTTGGGGGTGGACAGATCCTACGAGCAGTACTTC. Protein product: CASSLGVDRSYEQYF.

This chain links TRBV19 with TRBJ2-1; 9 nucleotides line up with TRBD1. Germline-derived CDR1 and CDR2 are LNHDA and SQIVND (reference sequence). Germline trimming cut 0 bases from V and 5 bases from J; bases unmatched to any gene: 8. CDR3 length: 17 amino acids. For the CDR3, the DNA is TGTGCCAGTAGTATAGATCAGGGGACAGGGCTAAACAATGAGCAGTTCTTC. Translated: CASSIDQGTGLNNEQFF.

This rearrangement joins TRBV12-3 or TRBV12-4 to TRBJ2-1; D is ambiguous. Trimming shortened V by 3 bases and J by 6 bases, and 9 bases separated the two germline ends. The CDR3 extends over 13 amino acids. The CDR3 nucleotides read TGTGCCAGCAGTTTGGAGTCGGCCAATGAGCAGTTCTTC. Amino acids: CASSLESANEQFF.

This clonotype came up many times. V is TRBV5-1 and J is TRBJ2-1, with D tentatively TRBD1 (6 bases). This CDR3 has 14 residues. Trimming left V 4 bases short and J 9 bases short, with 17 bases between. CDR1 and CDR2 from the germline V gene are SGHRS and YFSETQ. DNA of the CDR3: TGCGCCAGCAGCCCGGGTCCTCAAGGGGGTGAGCAGTTCTTC. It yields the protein CASSPGPQGGEQFF.

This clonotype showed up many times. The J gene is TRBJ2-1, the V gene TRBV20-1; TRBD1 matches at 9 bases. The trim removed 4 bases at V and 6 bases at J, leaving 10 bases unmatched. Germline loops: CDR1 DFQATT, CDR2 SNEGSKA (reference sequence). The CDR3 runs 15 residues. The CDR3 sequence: CSATNPGQGGNEQFF. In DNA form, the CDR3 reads TGCAGTGCTACCAATCCGGGACAGGGCGGCAATGAGCAGTTCTTC.